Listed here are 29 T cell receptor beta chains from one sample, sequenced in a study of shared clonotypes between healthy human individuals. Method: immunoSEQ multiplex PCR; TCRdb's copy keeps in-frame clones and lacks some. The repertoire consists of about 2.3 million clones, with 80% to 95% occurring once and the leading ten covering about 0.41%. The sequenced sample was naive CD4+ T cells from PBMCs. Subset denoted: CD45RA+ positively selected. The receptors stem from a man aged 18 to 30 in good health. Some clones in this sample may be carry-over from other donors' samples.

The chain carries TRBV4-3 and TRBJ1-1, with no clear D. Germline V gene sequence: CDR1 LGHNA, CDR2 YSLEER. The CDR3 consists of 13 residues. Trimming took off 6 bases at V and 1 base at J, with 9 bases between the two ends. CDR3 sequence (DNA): TGCGCCAGCAGACTTGACCGGAACACTGAAGCTTTCTTT. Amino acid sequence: CASRLDRNTEAFF.

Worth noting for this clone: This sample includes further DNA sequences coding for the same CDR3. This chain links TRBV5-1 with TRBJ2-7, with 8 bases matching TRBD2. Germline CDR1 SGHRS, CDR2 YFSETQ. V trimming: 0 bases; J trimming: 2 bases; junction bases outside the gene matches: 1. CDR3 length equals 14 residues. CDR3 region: CASSLAGGTYEQYF. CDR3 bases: TGCGCCAGCAGCTTGGCGGGAGGGACCTACGAGCAGTACTTC.

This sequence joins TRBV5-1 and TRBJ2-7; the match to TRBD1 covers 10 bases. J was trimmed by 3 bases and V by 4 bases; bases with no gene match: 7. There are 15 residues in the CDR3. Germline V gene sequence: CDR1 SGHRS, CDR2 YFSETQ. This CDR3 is CASSHPGQGNYEQYF. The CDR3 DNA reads TGCGCCAGCAGCCACCCGGGACAGGGGAACTACGAGCAGTACTTC.

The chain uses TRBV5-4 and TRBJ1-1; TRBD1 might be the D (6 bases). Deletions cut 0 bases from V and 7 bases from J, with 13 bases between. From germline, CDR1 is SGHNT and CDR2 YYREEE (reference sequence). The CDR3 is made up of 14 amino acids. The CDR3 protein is CASSLARDRLEAFF. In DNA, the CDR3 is TGTGCCAGCAGCTTGGCCCGAGACAGGCTTGAAGCTTTCTTT.

The CDR3 DNA follows: TGTGCCAGCAGTAGAGGGACTAGACAAGAGACCCAGTACTTC. This codes for CASSRGTRQETQYF. The chain recombines TRBV7-2 with TRBJ2-5; 8 bases line up with TRBD2. Germline V gene sequence: CDR1 SGHTA, CDR2 FQGNSA. V was clipped by 6 bases and J by 2 bases; unmatched bases: 5. This CDR3 is 14 amino acids long. Using reference TRBV7-2 and TRBJ2-5 for the parts outside the CDR3, the full variable domain is GAGVSQSPSNKVTEKGKDVELRCDPISGHTALYWYRQSLGQGLEFLIYFQGNSAPDKSGLPSDRFSAERTGGSVSTLTIQRTQQEDSAVYLCASSRGTRQETQYFGPGTRLLVL.

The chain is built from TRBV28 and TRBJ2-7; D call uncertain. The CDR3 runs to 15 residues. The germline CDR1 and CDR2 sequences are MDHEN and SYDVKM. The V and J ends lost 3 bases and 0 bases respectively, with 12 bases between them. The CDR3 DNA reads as TGTGCCAGCAGTTTTCTCCGCCTAAGCTCCTACGAGCAGTACTTC. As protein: CASSFLRLSSYEQYF.

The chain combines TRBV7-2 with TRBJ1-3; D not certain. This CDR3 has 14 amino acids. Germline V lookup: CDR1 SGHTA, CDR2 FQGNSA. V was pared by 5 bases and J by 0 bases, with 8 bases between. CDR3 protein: CASSLRTSGNTIYF. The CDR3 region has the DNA TGTGCCAGCAGCCTACGGACCTCTGGAAACACCATATATTTT.

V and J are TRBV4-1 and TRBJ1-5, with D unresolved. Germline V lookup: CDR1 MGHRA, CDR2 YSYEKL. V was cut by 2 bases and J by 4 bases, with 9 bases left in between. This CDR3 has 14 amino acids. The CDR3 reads CASSQIYSNQPQHF. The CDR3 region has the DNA TGCGCCAGCAGCCAAATTTACAGTAATCAGCCCCAGCATTTT.

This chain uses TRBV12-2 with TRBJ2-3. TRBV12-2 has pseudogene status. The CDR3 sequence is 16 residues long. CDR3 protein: CASRLSPEGPTDTQYF. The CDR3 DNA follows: TGTGCAAGTCGCTTAAGTCCCGAGGGGCCCACAGATACGCAGTATTTT.

The CDR3 is CASSWARGGDGDTQYF. The DNA of the CDR3 is TGTGCCAGCAGTTGGGCACGCGGGGGGGATGGGGATACGCAGTATTTT. The chain recombines TRBV27 with TRBJ2-3, with 9 bases that match TRBD2. The V segment lost 4 bases and the J segment 6 bases; nucleotides outside the gene matches: 11. CDR3 length: 16 amino acids. CDR1 is MNHEY, CDR2 SMNVEV, per germline (reference sequence).

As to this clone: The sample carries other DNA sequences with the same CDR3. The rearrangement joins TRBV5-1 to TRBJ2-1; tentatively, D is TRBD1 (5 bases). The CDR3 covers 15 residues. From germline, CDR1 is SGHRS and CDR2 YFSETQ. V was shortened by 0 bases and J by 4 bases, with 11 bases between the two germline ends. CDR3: CASSLAGRQYNEQFF. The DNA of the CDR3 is TGCGCCAGCAGCTTGGCGGGCAGACAGTACAATGAGCAGTTCTTC. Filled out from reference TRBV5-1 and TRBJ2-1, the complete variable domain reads KAGVTQTPRYLIKTRGQQVTLSCSPISGHRSVSWYQQTPGQGLQFLFEYFSETQRNKGNFPGRFSGRQFSNSRSEMNVSTLELGDSALYLCASSLAGRQYNEQFFGPGTRLTVL.

CDR3 nucleotides: TGTGCCAGCAGCTCAGGGGCCCTCTCTGGAAACACCATATATTTT. This sequence encodes CASSSGALSGNTIYF. V is TRBV7-9 and J is TRBJ1-3; the D gene is possibly TRBD1 (6 bases). The CDR3 contains 15 residues. Trimming shortened V by 4 bases and J by 0 bases, and 10 bases separated the two germline ends. In germline, CDR1 is SEHNR, CDR2 FQNEAQ (reference sequence).

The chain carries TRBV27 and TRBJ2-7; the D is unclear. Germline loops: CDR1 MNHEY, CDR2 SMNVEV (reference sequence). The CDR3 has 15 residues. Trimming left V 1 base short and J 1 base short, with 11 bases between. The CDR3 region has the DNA TGTGCCAGCAGTTTATTTCGGCACGCATCCTACGAGCAGTACTTC. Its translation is CASSLFRHASYEQYF.

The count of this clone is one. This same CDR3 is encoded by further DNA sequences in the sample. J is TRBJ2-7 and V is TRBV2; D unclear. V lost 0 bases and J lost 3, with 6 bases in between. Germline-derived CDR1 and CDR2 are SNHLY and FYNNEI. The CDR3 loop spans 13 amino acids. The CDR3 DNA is TGTGCCAGCAGTGAAGCAGGTCTCTACGAGCAGTACTTC. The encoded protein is CASSEAGLYEQYF.

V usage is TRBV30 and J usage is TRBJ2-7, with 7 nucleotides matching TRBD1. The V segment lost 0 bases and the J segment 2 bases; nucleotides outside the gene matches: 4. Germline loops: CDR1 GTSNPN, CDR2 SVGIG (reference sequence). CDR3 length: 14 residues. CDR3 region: CAWSVVQGPYEQYF. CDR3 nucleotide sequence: TGTGCCTGGAGTGTAGTACAGGGGCCCTACGAGCAGTACTTC.

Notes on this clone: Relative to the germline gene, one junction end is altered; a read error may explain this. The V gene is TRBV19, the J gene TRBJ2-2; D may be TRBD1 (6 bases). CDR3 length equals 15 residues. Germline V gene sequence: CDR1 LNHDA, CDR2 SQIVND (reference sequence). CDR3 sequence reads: CASIDVGANAGELFF. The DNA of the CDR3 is TGTGCCAGTATAGACGTGGGGGCGAACGCCGGGGAGCTGTTTTTT.

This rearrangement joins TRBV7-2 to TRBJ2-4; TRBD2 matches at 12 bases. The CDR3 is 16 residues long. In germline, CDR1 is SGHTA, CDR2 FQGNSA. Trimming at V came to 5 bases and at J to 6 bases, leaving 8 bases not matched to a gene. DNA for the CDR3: TGTGCCAGCAGCACGACTAGCGGGAGTTGGGGAAACATTCAGTACTTC. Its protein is CASSTTSGSWGNIQYF.

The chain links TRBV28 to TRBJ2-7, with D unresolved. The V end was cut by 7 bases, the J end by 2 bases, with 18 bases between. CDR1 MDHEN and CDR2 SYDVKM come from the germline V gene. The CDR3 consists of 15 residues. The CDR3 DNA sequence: TGTGCCAGCACCTCTCCTCCGAAGGCGGCCTACGAGCAGTACTTC. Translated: CASTSPPKAAYEQYF.

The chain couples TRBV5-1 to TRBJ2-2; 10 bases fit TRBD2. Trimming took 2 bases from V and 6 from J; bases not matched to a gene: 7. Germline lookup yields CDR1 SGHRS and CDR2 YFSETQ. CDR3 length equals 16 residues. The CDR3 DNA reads TGCGCCAGCAGCTTCATAGCGGGAGGAGGATCCGGGGAGCTGTTTTTT. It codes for CASSFIAGGGSGELFF.

CDR3: CASSPGGSGYTF. Written as DNA, the CDR3 is TGTGCCAGCAGCCCAGGGGGCAGTGGCTACACCTTC. The rearrangement uses TRBV2 and TRBJ1-2; 8 bases are a match to TRBD1. The length of the CDR3 is 12 residues. Germline V CDR1 and CDR2: SNHLY, FYNNEI. Unmatched junction bases numbered 4, after V lost 6 bases and J lost 7 bases. Supplemented by reference TRBV2 and TRBJ1-2, the full variable domain reads EPEVTQTPSHQVTQMGQEVILRCVPISNHLYFYWYRQILGQKVEFLVSFYNNEISEKSEIFDDQFSVERPDGSNFTLKIRSTKLEDSAMYFCASSPGGSGYTFGSGTRLTVV.

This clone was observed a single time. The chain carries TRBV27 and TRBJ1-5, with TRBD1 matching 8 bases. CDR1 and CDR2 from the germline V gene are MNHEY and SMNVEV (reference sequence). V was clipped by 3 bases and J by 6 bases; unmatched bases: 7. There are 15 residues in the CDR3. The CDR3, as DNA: TGTGCCAGCAGTTTCTACGGACAGGGATCTCAGCCCCAGCATTTT. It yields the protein CASSFYGQGSQPQHF.

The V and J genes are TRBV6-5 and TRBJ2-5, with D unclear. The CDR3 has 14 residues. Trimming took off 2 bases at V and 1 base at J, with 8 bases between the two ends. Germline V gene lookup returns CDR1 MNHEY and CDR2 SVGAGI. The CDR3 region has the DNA TGTGCCAGCAGTTACACGACAAGCCAAGAGACCCAGTACTTC. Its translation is CASSYTTSQETQYF.

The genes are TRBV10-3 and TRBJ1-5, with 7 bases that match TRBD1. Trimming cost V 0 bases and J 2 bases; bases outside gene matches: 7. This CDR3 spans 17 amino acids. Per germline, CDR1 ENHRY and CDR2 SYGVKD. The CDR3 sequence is CAISESSTGKGNQPQHF. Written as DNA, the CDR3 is TGTGCCATCAGTGAGTCCTCGACAGGGAAGGGCAATCAGCCCCAGCATTTT.

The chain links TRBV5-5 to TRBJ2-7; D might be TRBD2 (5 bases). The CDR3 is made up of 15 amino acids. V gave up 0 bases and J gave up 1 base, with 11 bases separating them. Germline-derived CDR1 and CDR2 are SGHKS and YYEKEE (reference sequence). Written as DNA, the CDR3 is TGTGCCAGCAGCTTGGTTCCAGCGGCTTCCTACGAGCAGTACTTC. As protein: CASSLVPAASYEQYF.

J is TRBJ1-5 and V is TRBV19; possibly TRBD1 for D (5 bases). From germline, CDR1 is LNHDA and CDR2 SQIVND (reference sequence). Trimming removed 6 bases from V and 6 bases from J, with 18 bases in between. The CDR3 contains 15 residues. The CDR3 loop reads CASREPGRFRQPQHF. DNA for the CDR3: TGTGCCAGTAGGGAACCAGGGCGATTTCGTCAGCCCCAGCATTTT. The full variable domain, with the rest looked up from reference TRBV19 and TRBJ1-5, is DGGITQSPKYLFRKEGQNVTLSCEQNLNHDAMYWYRQDPGQGLRLIYYSQIVNDFQKGDIAEGYSVSREKKESFPLTVTSAQKNPTAFYLCASREPGRFRQPQHFGDGTRLSIL.

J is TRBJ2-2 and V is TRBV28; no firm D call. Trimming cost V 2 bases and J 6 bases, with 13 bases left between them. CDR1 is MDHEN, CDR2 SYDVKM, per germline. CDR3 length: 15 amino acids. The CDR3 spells CASSLSTRGAGELFF. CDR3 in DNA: TGTGCCAGCAGTTTAAGTACAAGAGGCGCCGGGGAGCTGTTTTTT. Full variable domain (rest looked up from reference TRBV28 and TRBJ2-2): DVKVTQSSRYLVKRTGEKVFLECVQDMDHENMFWYRQDPGLGLRLIYFSYDVKMKEKGDIPEGYSVSREKKERFSLILESASTNQTSMYLCASSLSTRGAGELFFGEGSRLTVL.

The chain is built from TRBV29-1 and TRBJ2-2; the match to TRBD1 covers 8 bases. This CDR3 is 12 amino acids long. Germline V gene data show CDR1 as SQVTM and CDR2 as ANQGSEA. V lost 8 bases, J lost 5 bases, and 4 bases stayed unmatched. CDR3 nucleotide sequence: TGCAGCACAGACAGGGGTACCGGGGAGCTGTTTTTT. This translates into CSTDRGTGELFF.

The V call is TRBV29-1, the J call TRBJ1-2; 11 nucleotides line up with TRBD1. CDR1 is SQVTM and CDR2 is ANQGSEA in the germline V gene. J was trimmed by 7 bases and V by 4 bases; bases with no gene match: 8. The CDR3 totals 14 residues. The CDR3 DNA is TGCAGCGTTGGGAGTCCGGGACAGGGGGGTGGCTACACCTTC. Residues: CSVGSPGQGGGYTF.

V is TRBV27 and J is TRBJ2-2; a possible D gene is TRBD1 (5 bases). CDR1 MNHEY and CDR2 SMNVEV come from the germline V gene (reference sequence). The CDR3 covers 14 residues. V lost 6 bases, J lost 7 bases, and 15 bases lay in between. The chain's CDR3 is CASSAAGFVGELFF. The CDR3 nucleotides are TGTGCCAGCAGCGCGGCAGGGTTTGTCGGGGAGCTGTTTTTT.